One and the same sample provided the 25 T cell receptor beta chains below, sequenced in a study of patients and donors after allogeneic stem cell transplantation. TCRdb re-called the RT-PCR reads with MiXCR, one entry per CDR3 protein. The sample consists of 920,000 or so distinct CDR3 sequences, under 20% of them appearing once. Sequenced sample: blood, either unsorted or a sorted T cell fraction (not recorded which). The receptors shown here come from a human donor who was either an allogeneic HSCT recipient or a stem cell or donor lymphocyte infusion donor (not recorded which). It is not recorded whose cells these are; they may come from a transplant donor.

This clonotype has just a few counts. The V call is TRBV15, the J call TRBJ2-3, with D perhaps TRBD2 (6 bases). The CDR3 consists of 16 residues. The V gene lost 0 bases and the J gene lost 2 bases, with 12 bases spanning the gap. Germline CDR1 and CDR2: LNHNV and YYDKDF (reference sequence). Here the CDR3 DNA reads TGTGCCACCAGCAGAGATCTCGCGGGACTCACAGATACGCAGTATTTT. It codes for CATSRDLAGLTDTQYF.

This clonotype was seen only a few times. The chain links TRBV12-3 or TRBV12-4 to TRBJ1-1; D perhaps matches TRBD1 (6 bases). V was cut by 6 bases and J by 4 bases, with 12 bases left in between. The CDR3 loop spans 13 amino acids. In nucleotides, the CDR3 is TGTGCCAGCAGCCCGAGGACAGCCACTGAAGCTTTCTTT. Protein sequence: CASSPRTATEAFF.

The rearrangement joins TRBV20-1 to TRBJ1-5; D is unresolved. V was clipped by 1 base and J by 4 bases, with 17 bases between them. The V gene's germline CDR1 is DFQATT and CDR2 SNEGSKA (reference sequence). There are 16 residues in the CDR3. The CDR3 DNA reads TGCAGTGCTAGAGCTCTGGGATCCCCGGAGAATCAGCCCCAGCATTTT. Translation: CSARALGSPENQPQHF.

The J gene is TRBJ2-1, the V gene TRBV13, with 10 bases aligning to TRBD2. Germline trimming cut 2 bases from V and 10 bases from J; bases unmatched to any gene: 8. The CDR3 runs to 15 residues. Germline V lookup: CDR1 PRHDT, CDR2 FYEKMQ (reference sequence). The CDR3 loop reads CASSLFGLAGDEQFF. DNA of the CDR3: TGTGCCAGCAGCTTATTTGGGCTAGCGGGAGACGAGCAGTTCTTC. The entire variable domain, with the rest obtained from reference TRBV13 and TRBJ2-1, is as follows: AAGVIQSPRHLIKEKRETATLKCYPIPRHDTVYWYQQGPGQDPQFLISFYEKMQSDKGSIPDRFSAQQFSDYHSELNMSSLELGDSALYFCASSLFGLAGDEQFFGPGTRLTVL.

V gene TRBV5-6 combines with J gene TRBJ2-3; 9 bases fit TRBD2. The germline V gene has CDR1 SGHDT and CDR2 YYEEEE. J gave up 2 bases and V 2 bases, and 15 bases lay outside the gene matches. The CDR3 has 19 residues. The CDR3 sequence is CASSFWLSGGPGYTDTQYF. Here the CDR3 DNA reads TGTGCCAGCAGCTTTTGGTTAAGCGGGGGGCCGGGGTACACAGATACGCAGTATTTT.

This chain uses TRBV7-2 with TRBJ1-1; no firm D call. The CDR3 extends over 15 amino acids. Germline V gives CDR1 SGHTA, CDR2 FQGNSA. V gave up 3 bases and J gave up 1 base, with 12 bases separating them. DNA of the CDR3: TGTGCCAGCAGCTTGACACCATCAGCGAACACTGAAGCTTTCTTT. Protein sequence: CASSLTPSANTEAFF. The full variable domain, its missing parts supplied by reference TRBV7-2 and TRBJ1-1, is GAGVSQSPSNKVTEKGKDVELRCDPISGHTALYWYRQSLGQGLEFLIYFQGNSAPDKSGLPSDRFSAERTGGSVSTLTIQRTQQEDSAVYLCASSLTPSANTEAFFGQGTRLTVV.

The chain combines TRBV7-9 with TRBJ1-5; no firm D call. V was pared by 1 base and J by 0 bases, with 7 bases between. The CDR3 sequence is 15 residues long. Germline CDR1 SEHNR, CDR2 FQNEAQ (reference sequence). The CDR3 DNA follows: TGTGCCAGCAGCTTAGGGGTTATTAGCAATCAGCCCCAGCATTTT. This translates into CASSLGVISNQPQHF.

This clonotype was observed a handful of times. The chain links TRBV12-3 or TRBV12-4 to TRBJ2-3, with D perhaps TRBD1 or TRBD2 (5 bases each). The CDR3 loop spans 13 amino acids. V lost 5 bases, J lost 8 bases, and 14 bases lay in between. CDR3 loop: CASSNPGRPTQYF. In DNA, the CDR3 is TGTGCCAGCAGTAACCCGGGACGGCCTACGCAGTATTTT.

This clonotype showed up just a few times. The chain recombines TRBV10-3 with TRBJ1-5; possible D gene TRBD1, 5 bases. This CDR3 contains 15 residues. Germline CDR1 ENHRY, CDR2 SYGVKD. The ends were cut back, 0 bases at V and 6 bases at J, with 12 bases in the middle. CDR3 DNA sequence: TGTGCCATCAGTGAGTCAGCGGGACTGGGTCAGCCCCAGCATTTT. Translated: CAISESAGLGQPQHF.

The gene calls are TRBV4-3 and TRBJ2-6; 9 nucleotides match TRBD1. The CDR3 is 19 residues long. CDR1 and CDR2 from the germline V gene are LGHNA and YSLEER. V lost 4 bases, J lost 0 bases, and 10 bases stayed unmatched. The CDR3 DNA sequence: TGCGCCAGCAGCCGAGAGACCGGGACAGGGAACTCTGGGGCCAACGTCCTGACTTTC. The encoded protein is CASSRETGTGNSGANVLTF.

This clonotype was seen more than once but under ten times. The chain joins TRBV5-8 to TRBJ2-1; a possible D gene is TRBD2 (5 bases). The CDR3 spans 14 residues. Germline V gene data show CDR1 as SGHTS and CDR2 as YDEGEE. The germline V and J ends were trimmed by 4 bases and 4 bases, with 12 bases remaining between them. DNA for the CDR3: TGTGCCAGCAGCAGGTCGGGAACTTACAATGAGCAGTTCTTC. It is translated as CASSRSGTYNEQFF.

This clonotype occurred once. The V and J genes are TRBV11-2 and TRBJ2-1; TRBD2 aligns across 11 bases. This CDR3 has 14 residues. The germline CDR1 and CDR2 sequences are SGHAT and FQNNGV. The V and J ends lost 6 bases and 6 bases, in that order; junction bases with no gene match: 4. CDR3 nucleotides: TGTGCCAGCAGATCTCTAGCGGGGGGCAATGAGCAGTTCTTC. It encodes CASRSLAGGNEQFF.

A few counts support this clonotype. This sequence joins TRBV7-9 and TRBJ1-1; D unresolved. Per germline, CDR1 SEHNR and CDR2 FQNEAQ (reference sequence). There are 14 residues in the CDR3. V shed 6 bases and J shed 6 bases, with 17 bases lying between them. CDR3 sequence: CASRSPSLGPEAFF. CDR3 sequence (DNA): TGTGCCAGCAGATCTCCTTCCCTGGGCCCTGAAGCTTTCTTT.

V and J are TRBV4-3 and TRBJ1-2; 12 bases agree with TRBD1. V was pared by 0 bases and J by 7 bases, with 6 bases of the junction left unmatched. This CDR3 is built from 16 residues. CDR1 and CDR2 from the germline V gene are LGHNA and YSLEER. CDR3 in DNA: TGCGCCAGCAGCCAAGAACCACCGGGACAGGGGGCTGGCTACACCTTC. This sequence encodes CASSQEPPGQGAGYTF.

Only a few counts were recorded for this clonotype. The chain couples TRBV12-3 or TRBV12-4 to TRBJ2-7, with 8 bases fitting TRBD2. Unmatched junction bases numbered 5, after V lost 1 base and J lost 0 bases. The CDR3 has 16 amino acids. CDR3 in amino acids: CASSLGLSGVSYEQYF. The CDR3 DNA follows: TGTGCCAGCAGTTTAGGCCTTAGCGGGGTCTCCTACGAGCAGTACTTC.

This clonotype was counted a few times. The V and J genes are TRBV15 and TRBJ2-7; D is possibly TRBD1 (6 bases). The CDR3 is 14 residues long. V gave up 0 bases and J gave up 7 bases, with 13 bases separating them. The germline CDR1 and CDR2 sequences are LNHNV and YYDKDF (reference sequence). CDR3 residues: CATSRDAGQGEQYF. CDR3 coding DNA: TGTGCCACCAGCAGAGATGCGGGTCAGGGGGAGCAGTACTTC.

The chain links TRBV6-4 to TRBJ2-6; D not resolved. CDR1 and CDR2 from the germline V gene are MRHNA and SNTAGT. This CDR3 has 16 residues. V was clipped by 5 bases and J by 0 bases, with 11 bases between them. Written as DNA, the CDR3 is TGTGCCAGCAGTTCCGGGCCCTTCTCTGGGGCCAACGTCCTGACTTTC. Encoded protein: CASSSGPFSGANVLTF.

This clonotype has a count of ten or more. In DNA, the CDR3 is TGTGCCATCAGTGAGTCAAGGGGGGATCAGCCCCAGCATTTT. It translates to CAISESRGDQPQHF. The chain couples TRBV10-3 to TRBJ1-5; TRBD1 is a possible D gene (6 bases). The length of the CDR3 is 14 residues. V shed 0 bases and J shed 5 bases, with 8 bases lying between them. Germline CDR1 reads ENHRY; CDR2 reads SYGVKD.

The chain joins TRBV27 to TRBJ2-4; unclear D gene. Germline V gene sequence: CDR1 MNHEY, CDR2 SMNVEV (reference sequence). V was trimmed by 3 bases and J by 1 base, leaving 4 bases between them. The CDR3 contains 13 residues. CDR3: CASSFSAKNIQYF. The CDR3 bases are TGTGCCAGCAGTTTCAGCGCCAAAAACATTCAGTACTTC.

In this sample, this clonotype turned up a few times. Just one base apart from a much larger clone, this may be a read error. The genes are TRBV20-1 and TRBJ2-7, with a tentative D call TRBD2 (5 bases). Trimming took 3 bases from V and 0 from J, leaving 6 bases between them. Germline assignment: CDR1 DFQATT and CDR2 SNEGSKA (reference sequence). CDR3 length: 12 amino acids. CDR3 in amino acids: CSAREDSYEQYF. Written as DNA, the CDR3 is TGCAGTGCTAGGGAGGACTCCTACGAGCAGTACTTC.

The chain joins TRBV20-1 to TRBJ2-1; D is possibly TRBD1 or TRBD2 (5 bases each). The CDR3 runs to 15 residues. Trimming took 6 bases from V and 4 from J, leaving 19 bases between them. The germline V gene encodes CDR1 DFQATT and CDR2 SNEGSKA (reference sequence). The CDR3 coding sequence is TGCAGTGCCCAAGGGGTCCAGGGAGTTTACAATGAGCAGTTCTTC. Translation: CSAQGVQGVYNEQFF.

This chain joins TRBV3-1 and TRBJ2-3; 7 bases are a match to TRBD2. This CDR3 comprises 16 residues. Trimming cost V 4 bases and J 1 base; bases outside gene matches: 8. CDR1 is LGHDT and CDR2 is YNNKEL in the germline V gene (reference sequence). The CDR3 bases are TGTGCCAGCAGCCGTTACAGCCGGGGGGGCACAGATACGCAGTATTTT. Translating it yields CASSRYSRGGTDTQYF.

The chain is built from TRBV4-1 and TRBJ1-4; 12 bases agree with TRBD1. Trimming took 0 bases from V and 8 from J; bases not matched to a gene: 13. CDR1 and CDR2 (germline): MGHRA, YSYEKL. The CDR3 is 19 residues long. CDR3 nucleotides: TGCGCCAGCAGCCAAGATGGGACAGGGGGCGTAGGCTCGGGAGAAAAACTGTTTTTT. Its translation: CASSQDGTGGVGSGEKLFF.

This clonotype is a singleton in its sample. The V gene is TRBV5-1, the J gene TRBJ2-7; 10 bases match TRBD2. V shed 4 bases, J shed 6 bases, and the junction held 7 bases outside the gene matches. This CDR3 contains 14 residues. Germline V CDR1 and CDR2: SGHRS, YFSETQ. CDR3 sequence: CASSPQAGGCEQYF. CDR3 sequence (DNA): TGCGCCAGCAGCCCGCAAGCGGGAGGGTGCGAGCAGTACTTC.

This clonotype was seen more than once but under ten times. The chain uses TRBV7-8 and TRBJ1-5; D not resolved. V lost 0 bases and J lost 0, with 9 bases in between. CDR1 SGHVS and CDR2 FQNEAQ come from the germline V gene. CDR3 length: 16 residues. CDR3 in DNA: TGTGCCAGCAGCTTAGCGCCCGGGATTAGCAATCAGCCCCAGCATTTT. This codes for CASSLAPGISNQPQHF. Looking up the rest from reference TRBV7-8 and TRBJ1-5 gives the full variable domain: GAGVSQSPRYKVAKRGQDVALRCDPISGHVSLFWYQQALGQGPEFLTYFQNEAQLDKSGLPSDRFFAERPEGSVSTLKIQRTQQEDSAVYLCASSLAPGISNQPQHFGDGTRLSIL.